Listed here is a single T cell receptor (beta chain). Its antigen is still unknown. The authors ran a second PCR of roughly 7 to 11 cycles using a sample-barcoded 5' primer and a J-beta primer mix. Template switching added a 12-random-nucleotide identifier to every cDNA molecule. Via MiXCR, TCRdb re-called the 5' RACE reads, giving one row per CDR3 protein. Among around 1,500,000 distinct CDR3 sequences listed, 40% to 50% were seen once. Trimming took 2 bases from V and 0 from J, leaving 9 bases between them. The germline V gene encodes CDR1 MNHEY and CDR2 SMNVEV (reference sequence). This CDR3 has 15 amino acids. This sample is drawn from a study of blood T cells in healthy people across ages. Notes on the study in general: Unknown CMV status may confound age-related changes in expanded clones.

Researchers report isolating at least 7 million PBMCs per sample. The chain employs TRBV27 and TRBJ2-3; D is perhaps TRBD2 (6 bases). Sequenced input: blood. The clonotype comes from a woman between 18 and 29 years old in good health. The CDR3 protein is CASSLRTTSTDTQYF. CDR3 sequence (DNA): TGTGCCAGCAGTTTACGGACTACTAGCACAGATACGCAGTATTTT.